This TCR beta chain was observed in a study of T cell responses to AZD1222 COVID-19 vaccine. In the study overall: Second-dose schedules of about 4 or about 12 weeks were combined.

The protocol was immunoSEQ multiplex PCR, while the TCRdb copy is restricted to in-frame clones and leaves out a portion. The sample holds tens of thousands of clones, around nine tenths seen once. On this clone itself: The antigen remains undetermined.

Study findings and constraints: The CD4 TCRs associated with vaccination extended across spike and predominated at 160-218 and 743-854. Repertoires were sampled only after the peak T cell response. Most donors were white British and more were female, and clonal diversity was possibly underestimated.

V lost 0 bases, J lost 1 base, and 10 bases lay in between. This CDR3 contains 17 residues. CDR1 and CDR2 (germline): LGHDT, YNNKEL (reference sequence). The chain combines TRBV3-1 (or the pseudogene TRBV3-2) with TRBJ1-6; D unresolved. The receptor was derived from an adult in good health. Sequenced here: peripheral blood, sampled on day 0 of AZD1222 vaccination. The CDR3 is CASSQEAFGSYNSPLHF. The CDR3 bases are TGTGCCAGCAGCCAAGAAGCCTTTGGATCCTATAATTCACCCCTCCACTTT.